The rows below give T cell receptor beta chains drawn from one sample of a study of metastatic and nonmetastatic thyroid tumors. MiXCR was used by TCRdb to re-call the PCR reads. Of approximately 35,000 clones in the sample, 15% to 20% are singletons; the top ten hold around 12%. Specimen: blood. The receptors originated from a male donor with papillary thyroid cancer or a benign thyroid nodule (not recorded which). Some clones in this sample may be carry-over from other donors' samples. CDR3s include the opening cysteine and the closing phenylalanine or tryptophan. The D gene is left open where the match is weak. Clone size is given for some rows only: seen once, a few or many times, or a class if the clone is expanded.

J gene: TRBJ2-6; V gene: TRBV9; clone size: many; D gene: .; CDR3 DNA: TGTGCCAGCAGCGTAGGGGGAGCTGGGGCCAACGTCCTGACTTTC; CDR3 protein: CASSVGGAGANVLTF
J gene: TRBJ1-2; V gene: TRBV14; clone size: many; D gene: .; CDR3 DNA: TGTGCCAGCAGCCAAGATCGGTTAGGAGCTCCGAGGAACTATGGCTACACCTTC; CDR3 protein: CASSQDRLGAPRNYGYTF
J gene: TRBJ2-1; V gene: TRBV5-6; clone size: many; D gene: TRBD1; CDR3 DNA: TGTGCCAGCAGCTTGCGTCCGGGACAGGGTAATGAGCAGTTCTTC; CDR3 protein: CASSLRPGQGNEQFF
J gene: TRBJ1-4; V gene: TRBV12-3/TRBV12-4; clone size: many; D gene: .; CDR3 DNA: TGTGCCAGCAGTTTTTCGGAGGGTGAAAAACTGTTTTTT; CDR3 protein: CASSFSEGEKLFF
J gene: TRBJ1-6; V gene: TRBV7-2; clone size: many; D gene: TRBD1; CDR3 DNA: TGTGCCAGCAGCCTTTACACCGGGACAGTTAATTCACCCCTCCACTTT; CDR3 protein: CASSLYTGTVNSPLHF
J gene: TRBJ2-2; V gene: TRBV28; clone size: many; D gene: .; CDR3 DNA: TGTGCCAGCAGTTCGTACGGGGAGCTGTTTTTT; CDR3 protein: CASSSYGELFF
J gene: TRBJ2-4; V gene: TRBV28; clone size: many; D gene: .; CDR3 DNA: TGTGCCAGCAGTTTTGGGGGGCTCGGGAAATTTCAGTACTTC; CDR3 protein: CASSFGGLGKFQYF
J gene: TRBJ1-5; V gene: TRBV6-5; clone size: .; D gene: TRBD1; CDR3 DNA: TGTGCCAGCAGCAAACGACAGGGGCCTTACAACAATCAGCCCCAGCATTTT; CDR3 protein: CASSKRQGPYNNQPQHF
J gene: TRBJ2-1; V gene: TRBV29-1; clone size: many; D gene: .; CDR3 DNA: TGCAGCGGGGCCCGGGCCAACAATGAGCAGTTCTTC; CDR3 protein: CSGARANNEQFF
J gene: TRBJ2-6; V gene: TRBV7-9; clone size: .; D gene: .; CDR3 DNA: TGTGCCGGCAGCTTAAGTGGATCTGGGGCCAACGTCCTGACTTTC; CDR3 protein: CAGSLSGSGANVLTF
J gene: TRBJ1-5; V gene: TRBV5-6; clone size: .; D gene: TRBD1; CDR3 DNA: TGTGCCAGCAGCGCCGCCGGGACAGGGGGCGGCAATCAGCCCCAGCATTTT; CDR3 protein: CASSAAGTGGGNQPQHF
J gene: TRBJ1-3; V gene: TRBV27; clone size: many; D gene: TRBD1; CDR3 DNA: TGTGCCAGCAGGCCAACAGGGGTTGGAAACACCATATATTTT; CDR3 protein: CASRPTGVGNTIYF
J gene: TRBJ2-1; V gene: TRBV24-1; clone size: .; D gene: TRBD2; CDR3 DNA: TGTGCCACCACTGAGGTAGCGGGAGGCTCATACAATGAGCAGTTCTTC; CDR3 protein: CATTEVAGGSYNEQFF
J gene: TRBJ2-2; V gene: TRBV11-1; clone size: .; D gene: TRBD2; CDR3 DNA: TGTGCCAGCAGCTTAGGTTGGCGGGGGGGCCGTTGCGGGGAGCTGTTTTTC; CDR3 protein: CASSLGWRGGRCGELFF
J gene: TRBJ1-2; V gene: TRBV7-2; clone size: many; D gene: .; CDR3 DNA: TGTGCCAGCAGCTTAGATAGCTATGGCTACACCTTC; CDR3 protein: CASSLDSYGYTF
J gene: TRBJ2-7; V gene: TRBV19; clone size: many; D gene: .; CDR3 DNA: TGTGCCAGTAGCGCCGACAGGAGGAGAGTGGTGCACGAGCAGTACTTC; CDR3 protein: CASSADRRRVVHEQYF
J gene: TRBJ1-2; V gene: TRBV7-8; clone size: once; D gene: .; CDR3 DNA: TGTGCCAGCAGTAGGGGGGTGGGAGGCTATGTCTACACCTTC; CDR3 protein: CASSRGVGGYVYTF
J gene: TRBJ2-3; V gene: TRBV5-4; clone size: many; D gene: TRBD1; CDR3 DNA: TGTGCCAGCACGAACAGGGGATCACCAGATACGCAGTATTTT; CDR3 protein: CASTNRGSPDTQYF
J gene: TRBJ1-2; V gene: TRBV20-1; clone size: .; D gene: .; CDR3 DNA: TGCAGTGCTAGAACCCAAGCCGGCTACACCTTC; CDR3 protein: CSARTQAGYTF
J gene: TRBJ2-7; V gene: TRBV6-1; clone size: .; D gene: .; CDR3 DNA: TGTGCCAGCAGCGCAGGCTACGAGCAATACTTC; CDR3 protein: CASSAGYEQYF
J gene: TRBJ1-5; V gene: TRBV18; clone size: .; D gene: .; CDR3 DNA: TGTGCCAGCTCGCGCATCGGTGGGCAGGGATTTCAGCCCCAGCATTTT; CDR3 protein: CASSRIGGQGFQPQHF
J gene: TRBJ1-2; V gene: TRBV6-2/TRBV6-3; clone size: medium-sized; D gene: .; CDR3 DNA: TGTGCCAGCAGCCTCGGGACACGGGGCTACACCTTC; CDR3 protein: CASSLGTRGYTF
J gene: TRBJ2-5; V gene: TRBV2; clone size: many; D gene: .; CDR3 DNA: TGTGCCAGCAGTGCTTGGACAGCTCTAGAGACCCAGTACTTC; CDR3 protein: CASSAWTALETQYF
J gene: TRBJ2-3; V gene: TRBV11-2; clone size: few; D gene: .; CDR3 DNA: TGTGCCAGCAGCTCCGACGGGAAAAGCACAGATACGCAGTATTTT; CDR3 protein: CASSSDGKSTDTQYF
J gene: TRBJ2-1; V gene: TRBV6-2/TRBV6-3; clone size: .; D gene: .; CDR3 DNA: TGTGCCAGCAGTTGGCCCAAGCAGTTCTTC; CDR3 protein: CASSWPKQFF
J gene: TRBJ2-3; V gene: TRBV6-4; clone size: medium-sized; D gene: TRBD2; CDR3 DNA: TGTGCCAGCAGTCCCGCTAGCGGGAGCCCAGATACGCAGTATTTT; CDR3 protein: CASSPASGSPDTQYF
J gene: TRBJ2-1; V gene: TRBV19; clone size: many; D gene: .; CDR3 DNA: TGTGCCAGTAGTATAGTTCCTAGCCGTACCCATGAGCAGTTCTTC; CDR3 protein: CASSIVPSRTHEQFF
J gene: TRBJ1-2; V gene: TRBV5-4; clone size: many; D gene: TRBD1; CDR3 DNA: TGTGCCAGCAGCTCCGCAGGGGGAAGAGGCTACACCTTC; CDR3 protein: CASSSAGGRGYTF
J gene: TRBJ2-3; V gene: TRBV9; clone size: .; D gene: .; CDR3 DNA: TGTGCCAGCAGCTCACGGGGTAGCACAGATACGCAGTATTTT; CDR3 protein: CASSSRGSTDTQYF
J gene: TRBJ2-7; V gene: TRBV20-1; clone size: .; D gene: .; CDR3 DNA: TGCAGTGCTAGAGCGGTACTTTCCTACGAGCGGTACTTC; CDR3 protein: CSARAVLSYERYF
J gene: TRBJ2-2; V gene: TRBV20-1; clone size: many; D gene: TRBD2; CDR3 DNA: TGCAGTGCCGGAACTAGCGGTCCCACCGGGGAGCTGTTTTTT; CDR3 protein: CSAGTSGPTGELFF
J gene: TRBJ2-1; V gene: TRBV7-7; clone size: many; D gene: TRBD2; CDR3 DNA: TGTGCTAGCAGCTTAGCAGGACTAGCCGGATACAATGAGCAGTTCTTC; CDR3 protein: CASSLAGLAGYNEQFF
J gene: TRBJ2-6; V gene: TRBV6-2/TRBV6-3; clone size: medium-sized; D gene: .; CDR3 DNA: TGTGCCAGCGTTAGGAGGTCTGGGGCCAACGTCCTGACTTTC; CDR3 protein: CASVRRSGANVLTF
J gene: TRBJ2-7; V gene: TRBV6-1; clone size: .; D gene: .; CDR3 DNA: TGTGCCAGCAGTGAGTGTGGCCCCTACGAGCAGTACTTC; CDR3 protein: CASSECGPYEQYF
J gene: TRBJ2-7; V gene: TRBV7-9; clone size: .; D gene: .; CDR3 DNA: TGTGCCAGCAGCTTAGTCGGTCTAAAAGAGCAGTACTTC; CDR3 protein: CASSLVGLKEQYF